This T cell receptor (beta chain) was recorded in a study of a mutant IDH1 vaccine in newly diagnosed glioma. Study context: The study gave patients eight vaccinations in weeks 1, 3, 5, 7, 11, 15, 19, 23. Patients were started on vaccination 4-6 weeks after radiotherapy alone, or with temozolomide cycles. Findings and limits, study-wide: The occurrence of vaccine-induced immune responses was seen in 80% to 95% of patients.

Described time point: week 5, during vaccination. Each dose of the vaccine consisted of 300 ug of mutant IDH1 20-mer peptide, with topical imiquimod. Only in-frame clones appear in the TCRdb table, and some are missing; sequencing was by immunoSEQ multiplex PCR. Found here are approximately 40,000 clones, approximately 78% of them singletons; the top ten hold roughly 5%. The CDR3 runs to 16 residues. Germline loops: CDR1 SGHTA, CDR2 FQGNSA. J was trimmed by 0 bases and V by 2 bases; bases with no gene match: 6. Of note for this clone: The antigen remains undetermined.

This specimen consisted of PBMCs, obtained from a glioma patient whose treatment included an IDH1 peptide vaccine. The source of this sequence is a middle-aged man with glioma. The chain is built from TRBV7-2 and TRBJ1-1; 7 bases fit TRBD1. DNA of the CDR3: TGTGCCAGCAGCTTAATACAGGGGAGGATGAACACTGAAGCTTTCTTT. Translating gives CASSLIQGRMNTEAFF.